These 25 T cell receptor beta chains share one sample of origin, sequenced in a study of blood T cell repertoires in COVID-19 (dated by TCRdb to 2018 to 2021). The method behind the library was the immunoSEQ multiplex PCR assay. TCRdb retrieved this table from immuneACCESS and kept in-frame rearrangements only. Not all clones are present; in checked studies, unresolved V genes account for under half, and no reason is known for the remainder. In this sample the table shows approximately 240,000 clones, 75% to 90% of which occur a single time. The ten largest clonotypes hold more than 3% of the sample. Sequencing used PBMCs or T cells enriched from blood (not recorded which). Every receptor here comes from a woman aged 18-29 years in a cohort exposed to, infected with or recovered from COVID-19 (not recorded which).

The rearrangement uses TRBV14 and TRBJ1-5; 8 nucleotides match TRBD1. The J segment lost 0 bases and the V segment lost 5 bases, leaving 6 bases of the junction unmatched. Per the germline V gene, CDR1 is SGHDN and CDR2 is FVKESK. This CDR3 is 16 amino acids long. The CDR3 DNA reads TGTGCCAGCAGCGCTGGGACAGGAGATAGCAATCAGCCCCAGCATTTT. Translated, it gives CASSAGTGDSNQPQHF.

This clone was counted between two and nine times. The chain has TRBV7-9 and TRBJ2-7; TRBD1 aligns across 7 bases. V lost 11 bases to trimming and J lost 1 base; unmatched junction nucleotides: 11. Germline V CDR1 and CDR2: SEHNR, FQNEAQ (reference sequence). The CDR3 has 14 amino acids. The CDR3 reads CAASRQGDSYEQYF. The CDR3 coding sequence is TGTGCCGCATCCCGGCAGGGGGATTCCTACGAGCAGTACTTC.

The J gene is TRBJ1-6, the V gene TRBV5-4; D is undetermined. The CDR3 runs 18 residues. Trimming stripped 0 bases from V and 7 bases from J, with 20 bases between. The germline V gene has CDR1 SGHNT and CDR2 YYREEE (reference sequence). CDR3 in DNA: TGTGCCAGCAGCTTGGGGGAAGGACGGGGTGGGATCAATTCACCCCTCCACTTT. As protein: CASSLGEGRGGINSPLHF.

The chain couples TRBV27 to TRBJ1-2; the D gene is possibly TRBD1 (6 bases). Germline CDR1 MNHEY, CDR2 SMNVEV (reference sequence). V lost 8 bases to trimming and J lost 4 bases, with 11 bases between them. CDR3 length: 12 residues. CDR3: CASSGGGYGYTF. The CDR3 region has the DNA TGTGCCAGCTCGGGGGGCGGCTATGGCTACACCTTC.

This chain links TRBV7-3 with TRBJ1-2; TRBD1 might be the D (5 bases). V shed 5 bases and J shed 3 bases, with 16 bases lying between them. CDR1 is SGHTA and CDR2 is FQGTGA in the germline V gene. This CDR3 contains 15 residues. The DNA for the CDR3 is TGTGCCAGCAGCCCCACCGGGGGAGCCGACTATGGCTACACCTTC. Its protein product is CASSPTGGADYGYTF.

The DNA for the CDR3 is TGTGCCAGCAGTTTAGGTGTAGGAGTGAACACTGAAGCTTTCTTT. Translation: CASSLGVGVNTEAFF. The rearrangement joins TRBV27 to TRBJ1-1; D gene uncertain. This CDR3 contains 15 residues. V lost 2 bases to trimming and J lost 0 bases, with 10 bases between them. CDR1 and CDR2 from the germline V gene are MNHEY and SMNVEV (reference sequence).

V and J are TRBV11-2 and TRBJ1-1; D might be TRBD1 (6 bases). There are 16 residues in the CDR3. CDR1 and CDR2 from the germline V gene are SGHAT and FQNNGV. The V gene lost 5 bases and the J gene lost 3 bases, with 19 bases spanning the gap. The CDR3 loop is CASSLGDTKLDTEAFF. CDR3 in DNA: TGTGCCAGCAGCCTGGGGGACACCAAGTTGGACACTGAAGCTTTCTTT.

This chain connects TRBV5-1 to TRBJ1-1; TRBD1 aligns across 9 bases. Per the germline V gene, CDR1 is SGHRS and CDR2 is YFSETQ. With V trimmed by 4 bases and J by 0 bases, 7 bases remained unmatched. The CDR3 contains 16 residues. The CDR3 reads CASSQGQGNMNTEAFF. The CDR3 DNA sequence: TGCGCCAGCAGCCAGGGACAGGGCAACATGAACACTGAAGCTTTCTTT.

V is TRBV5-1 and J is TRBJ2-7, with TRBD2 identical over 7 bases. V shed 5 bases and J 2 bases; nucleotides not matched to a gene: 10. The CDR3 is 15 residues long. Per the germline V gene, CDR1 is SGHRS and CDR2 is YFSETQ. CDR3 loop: CASRVGREVPYEQYF. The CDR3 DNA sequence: TGCGCCAGCAGAGTGGGTCGGGAGGTTCCCTACGAGCAGTACTTC.

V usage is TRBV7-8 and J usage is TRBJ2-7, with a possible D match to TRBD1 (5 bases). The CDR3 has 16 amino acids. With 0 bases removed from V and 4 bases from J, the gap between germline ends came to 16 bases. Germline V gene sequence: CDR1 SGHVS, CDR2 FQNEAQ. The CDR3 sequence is CASSLAETAPLYEQYF. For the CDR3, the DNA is TGTGCCAGCAGCTTAGCGGAGACAGCTCCCCTATACGAGCAGTACTTC.

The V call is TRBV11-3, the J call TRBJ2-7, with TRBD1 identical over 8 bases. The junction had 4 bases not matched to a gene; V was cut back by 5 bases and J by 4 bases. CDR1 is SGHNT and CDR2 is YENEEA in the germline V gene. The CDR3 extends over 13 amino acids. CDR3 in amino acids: CASSPGQEYEQYF. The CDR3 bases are TGTGCCAGCAGCCCGGGACAGGAGTACGAGCAGTACTTC.

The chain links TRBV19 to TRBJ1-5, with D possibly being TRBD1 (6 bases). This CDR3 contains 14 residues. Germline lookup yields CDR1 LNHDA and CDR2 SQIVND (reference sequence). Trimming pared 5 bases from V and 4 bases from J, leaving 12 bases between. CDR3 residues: CASSLDSYNQPQHF. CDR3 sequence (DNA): TGTGCCAGTAGTTTGGACAGCTATAATCAGCCCCAGCATTTT.

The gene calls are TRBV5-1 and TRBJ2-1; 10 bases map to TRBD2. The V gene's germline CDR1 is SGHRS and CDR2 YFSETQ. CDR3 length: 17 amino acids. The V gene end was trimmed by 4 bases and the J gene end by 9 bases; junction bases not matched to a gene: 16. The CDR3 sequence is CASSPEGLAGDRAEQFF. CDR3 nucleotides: TGCGCCAGCAGCCCCGAAGGGCTAGCGGGAGACCGGGCTGAGCAGTTCTTC.

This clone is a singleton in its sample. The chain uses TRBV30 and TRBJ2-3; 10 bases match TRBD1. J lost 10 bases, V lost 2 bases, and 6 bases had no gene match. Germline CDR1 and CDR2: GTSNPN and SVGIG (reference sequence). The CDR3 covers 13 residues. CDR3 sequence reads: CAWSRGDRGSQYF. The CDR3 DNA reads TGTGCCTGGAGTCGGGGGGACAGGGGCTCGCAGTATTTT.

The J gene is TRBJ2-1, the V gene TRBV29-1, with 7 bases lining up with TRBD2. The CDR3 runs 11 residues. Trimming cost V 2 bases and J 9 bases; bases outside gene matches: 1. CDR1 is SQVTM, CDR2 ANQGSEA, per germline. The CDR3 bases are TGCAGCGTTGAAAGCGGGGTTGAGCAGTTCTTC. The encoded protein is CSVESGVEQFF.

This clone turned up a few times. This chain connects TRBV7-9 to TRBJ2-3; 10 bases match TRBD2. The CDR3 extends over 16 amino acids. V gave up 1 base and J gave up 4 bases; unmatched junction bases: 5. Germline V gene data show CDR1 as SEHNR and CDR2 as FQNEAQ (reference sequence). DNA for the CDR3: TGTGCCAGCAGCTTAGGGACTAGCGGAGAGGCAGATACGCAGTATTTT. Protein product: CASSLGTSGEADTQYF.

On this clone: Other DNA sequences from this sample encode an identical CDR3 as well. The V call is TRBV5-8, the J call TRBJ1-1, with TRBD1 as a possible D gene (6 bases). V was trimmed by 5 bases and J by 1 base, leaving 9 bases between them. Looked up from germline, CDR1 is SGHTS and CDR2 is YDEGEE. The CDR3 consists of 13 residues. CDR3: CASSLTGNTEAFF. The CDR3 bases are TGTGCCAGCAGTCTGACAGGGAACACTGAAGCTTTCTTT.

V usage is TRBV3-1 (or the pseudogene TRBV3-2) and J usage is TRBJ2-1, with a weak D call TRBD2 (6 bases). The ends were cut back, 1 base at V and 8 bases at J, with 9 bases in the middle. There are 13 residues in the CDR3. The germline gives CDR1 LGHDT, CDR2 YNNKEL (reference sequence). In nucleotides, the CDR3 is TGTGCCAGCAGCCAAGGCGGGGTCCATGAGCAGTTCTTC. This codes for CASSQGGVHEQFF.

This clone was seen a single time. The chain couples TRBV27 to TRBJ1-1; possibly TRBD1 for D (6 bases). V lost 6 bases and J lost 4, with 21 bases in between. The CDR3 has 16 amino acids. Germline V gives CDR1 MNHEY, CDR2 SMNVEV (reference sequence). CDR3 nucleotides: TGTGCCAGCAGCCGACCAGGGGCGAATTCCATCACTGAAGCTTTCTTT. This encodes CASSRPGANSITEAFF.

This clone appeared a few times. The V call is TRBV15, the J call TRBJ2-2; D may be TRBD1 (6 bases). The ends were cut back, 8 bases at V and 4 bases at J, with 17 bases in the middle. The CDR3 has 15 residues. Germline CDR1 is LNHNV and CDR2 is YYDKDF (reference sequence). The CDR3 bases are TGTGCCACCTCTTCGGGTAGGGGGAGCACCGGGGAGCTGTTTTTT. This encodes CATSSGRGSTGELFF.

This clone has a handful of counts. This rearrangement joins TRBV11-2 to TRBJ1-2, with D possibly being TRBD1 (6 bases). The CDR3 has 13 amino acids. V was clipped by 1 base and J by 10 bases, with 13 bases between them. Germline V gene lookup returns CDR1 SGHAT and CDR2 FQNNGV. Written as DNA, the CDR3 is TGTGCCAGCAGCTTAGGGGCAGGGGCTGACTACACCTTC. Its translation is CASSLGAGADYTF.

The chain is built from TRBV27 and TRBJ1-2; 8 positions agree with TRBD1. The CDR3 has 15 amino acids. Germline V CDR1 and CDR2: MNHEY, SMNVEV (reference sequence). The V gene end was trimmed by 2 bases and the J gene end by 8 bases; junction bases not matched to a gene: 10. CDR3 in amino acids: CASSLTSRGREGYTF. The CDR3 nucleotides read TGTGCCAGCAGTTTAACATCCAGGGGGCGGGAGGGCTACACCTTC.

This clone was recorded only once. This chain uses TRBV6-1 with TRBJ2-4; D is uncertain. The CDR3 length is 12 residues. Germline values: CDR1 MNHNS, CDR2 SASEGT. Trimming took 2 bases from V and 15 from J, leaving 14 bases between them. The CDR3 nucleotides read TGTGCCAGCAGTGAACTATTTGGGCGCAGGTACTTC. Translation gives CASSELFGRRYF.

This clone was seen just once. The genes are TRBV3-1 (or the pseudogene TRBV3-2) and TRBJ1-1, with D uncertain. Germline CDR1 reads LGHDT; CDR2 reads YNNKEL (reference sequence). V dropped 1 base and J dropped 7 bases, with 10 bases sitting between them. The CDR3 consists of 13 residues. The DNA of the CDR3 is TGTGCCAGCAGCCAAGGGGTCTGGAGTGAAGCTTTCTTT. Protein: CASSQGVWSEAFF.

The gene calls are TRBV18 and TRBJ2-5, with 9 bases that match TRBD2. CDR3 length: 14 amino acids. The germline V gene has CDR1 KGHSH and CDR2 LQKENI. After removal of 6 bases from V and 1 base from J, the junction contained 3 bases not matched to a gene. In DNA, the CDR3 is TGTGCCAGCTCTGGGACTAGCAGCCAAGAGACCCAGTACTTC. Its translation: CASSGTSSQETQYF.